This T cell receptor (beta chain) was identified in a study of cytomegalovirus exposure and HLA in healthy donors. In the case of this clone: Antigen: not known.

13 Jbeta primers and 60 Vbeta primers were used for the PCR. The table came from immunoSEQ multiplex PCR; TCRdb's copy has only in-frame clones and leaves some out. Of some 200,000 clones listed, more than 80% are singletons. Study conclusions and caveats: Earlier analysis looked at TCR beta V segments, and most were productive about 90% or about 30% of the time. A later analysis linked a missense DCLRE1C variant to TCR beta V- and J-gene trimming.

This CDR3 is 14 amino acids long. Trimming removed 6 bases at V and 1 base at J, with 12 bases between. Germline CDR1 and CDR2: MNHEY and SVGAGI. Specimen: PBMCs. The V call is TRBV6-5, the J call TRBJ1-1; D ambiguous. This clonotype was obtained from a woman aged 45-65 years in good health and CMV-seropositive. CDR3 bases: TGTGCCAGCAGCCGCGGGGATACGAACACTGAAGCTTTCTTT. It encodes CASSRGDTNTEAFF.